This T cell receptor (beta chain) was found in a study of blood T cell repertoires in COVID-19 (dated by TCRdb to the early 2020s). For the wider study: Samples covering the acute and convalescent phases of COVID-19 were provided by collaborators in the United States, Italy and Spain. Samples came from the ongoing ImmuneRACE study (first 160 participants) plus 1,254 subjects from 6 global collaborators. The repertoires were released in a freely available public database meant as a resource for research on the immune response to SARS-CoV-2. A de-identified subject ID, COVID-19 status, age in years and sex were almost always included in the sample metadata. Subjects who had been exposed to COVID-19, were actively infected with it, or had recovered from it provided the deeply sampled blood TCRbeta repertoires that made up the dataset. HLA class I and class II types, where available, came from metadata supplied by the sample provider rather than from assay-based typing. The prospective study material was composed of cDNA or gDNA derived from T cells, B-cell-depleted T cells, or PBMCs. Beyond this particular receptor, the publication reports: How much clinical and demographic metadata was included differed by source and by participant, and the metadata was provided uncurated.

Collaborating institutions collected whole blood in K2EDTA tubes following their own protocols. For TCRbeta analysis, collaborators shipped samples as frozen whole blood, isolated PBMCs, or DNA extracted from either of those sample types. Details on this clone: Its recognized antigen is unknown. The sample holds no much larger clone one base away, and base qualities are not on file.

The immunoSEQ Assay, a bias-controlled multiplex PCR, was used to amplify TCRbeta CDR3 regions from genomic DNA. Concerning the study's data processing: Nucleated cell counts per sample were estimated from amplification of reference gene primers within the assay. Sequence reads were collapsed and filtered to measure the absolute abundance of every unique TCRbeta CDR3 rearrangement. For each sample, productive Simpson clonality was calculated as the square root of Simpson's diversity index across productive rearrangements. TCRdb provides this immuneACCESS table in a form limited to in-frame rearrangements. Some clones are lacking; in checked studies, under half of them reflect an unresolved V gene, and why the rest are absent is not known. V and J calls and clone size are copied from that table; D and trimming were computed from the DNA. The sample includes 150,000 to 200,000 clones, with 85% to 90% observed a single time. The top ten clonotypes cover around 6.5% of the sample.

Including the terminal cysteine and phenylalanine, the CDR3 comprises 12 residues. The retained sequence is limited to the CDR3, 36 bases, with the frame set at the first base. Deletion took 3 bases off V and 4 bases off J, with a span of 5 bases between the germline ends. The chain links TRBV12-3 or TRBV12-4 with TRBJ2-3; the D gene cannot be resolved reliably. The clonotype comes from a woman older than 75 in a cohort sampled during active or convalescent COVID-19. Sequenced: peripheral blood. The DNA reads TGTGCCAGCAGTTTTACTGCAGATACGCAGTATTTT. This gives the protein CASSFTADTQYF.